This TCR beta chain was retrieved from a study of shared clonotypes between healthy human individuals. In the study overall: The donor group consisted of a couple of women and a few men, aged 18 to 49. A donor's plate count was three for CD4 naive and three for CD4 memory; CD8 naive had two and CD8 memory one.

General study results and limits: When naive CD4 clonotypes were compared across a few donors, approximately 4.9% were shared.

Splitting of CD4+ cells produced CD45RA+ naive and CD45RA-negative memory subsets. Sequenced by immunoSEQ multiplex PCR; TCRdb stores in-frame clones only, minus some. The sample yields 1.4 million or so clones, about 98.5% seen once. This CDR3 has 9 residues. This clone appeared once. Its antigen is still unknown. A junction end diverges from the germline sequence, so it may reflect a read error. This sequence originates from a young man in good health. The sequencing sample was made of naive CD4+ T cells sorted from blood. Sample subset: CD45RA+ positively selected. The rearrangement links TRBV23-1 to TRBJ2-7, with 7 positions matching TRBD1. TRBV23-1 is reported as an ORF; its role is uncertain. The DNA of the CDR3 is TGCGCCAGAGGGGACAGCCTCTCCTTC. Translating it yields CARGDSLSF.